These 10 T cell receptor beta chains came from one sample sequenced in a study of control samples from healthy donors and cancer patients. The table came from immunoSEQ multiplex PCR; TCRdb's copy has only in-frame clones and leaves some out. The table lists about 6,000 clones, approximately 72% of them singletons, with around 7% in the top ten. What was sequenced was formalin-fixed, paraffin-embedded tissue. Receptor source: a male donor with melanoma.

Only a few counts were recorded for this clone. The CDR3 region has the DNA TGCGCCAGCAGCCAAGTCGGGAGAGGCGAGACCCAGTACTTC. This sequence encodes CASSQVGRGETQYF. The J gene is TRBJ2-5, the V gene TRBV4-1; maybe TRBD2 (6 bases). Germline assignment: CDR1 MGHRA and CDR2 YSYEKL. The CDR3 is made up of 14 amino acids. V dropped 1 base and J dropped 5 bases, with 11 bases sitting between them.

The chain couples TRBV13 to TRBJ2-2, with TRBD2 matching 7 bases. This CDR3 comprises 17 residues. The germline CDR1 and CDR2 sequences are PRHDT and FYEKMQ (reference sequence). Germline trimming cut 1 base from V and 6 bases from J; bases unmatched to any gene: 11. This CDR3 is CASSLDSGGSIPGELFF. CDR3 sequence (DNA): TGTGCCAGCAGCTTAGATTCAGGCGGGAGCATACCCGGGGAGCTGTTTTTT.

This clone was seen a single time. The chain is built from TRBV18 and TRBJ2-7; 9 nucleotides align to TRBD2. The CDR3 is 15 amino acids. Looked up from germline, CDR1 is KGHSH and CDR2 is LQKENI. V dropped 3 bases and J dropped 5; count of bases not matched to a gene: 8. For the CDR3, the DNA is TGTGCCAGCTCACCGGGGGCTAGCGGGATCAACGAGCAGTACTTC. Protein sequence: CASSPGASGINEQYF.

J is TRBJ2-1 and V is TRBV5-4, with D perhaps matching TRBD2 (6 bases). From germline, CDR1 is SGHNT and CDR2 YYREEE (reference sequence). The CDR3 has 12 residues. The V gene lost 4 bases and the J gene lost 9 bases, with 11 bases spanning the gap. The chain's CDR3 is CASSLQGGEQFF. CDR3 DNA sequence: TGTGCCAGCAGCCTCCAGGGAGGTGAGCAGTTCTTC.

The chain links TRBV9 to TRBJ2-7, with 7 positions matching TRBD1. V gave up 2 bases and J gave up 5 bases; unmatched junction bases: 7. The CDR3 contains 14 residues. Germline CDR1 reads SGDLS; CDR2 reads YYNGEE. CDR3: CASSVEQGTNEQYF. DNA of the CDR3: TGTGCCAGCAGCGTGGAACAGGGGACAAACGAGCAGTACTTC.

The chain carries TRBV7-8 and TRBJ2-3; 7 positions match TRBD2. Germline-derived CDR1 and CDR2 are SGHVS and FQNEAQ. This CDR3 has 17 amino acids. V shed 5 bases and J 2 bases; nucleotides not matched to a gene: 13. This chain's CDR3 is CASSPWRREPPTDTQYF. CDR3 in DNA: TGTGCCAGCAGCCCCTGGCGGCGGGAGCCCCCCACAGATACGCAGTATTTT.

Concerning this clone: The same CDR3 can be traced to other DNA sequences in this sample. The chain is built from TRBV4-1 and TRBJ2-1, with no clear D. Germline V gene data show CDR1 as MGHRA and CDR2 as YSYEKL. The germline V and J ends were trimmed by 2 bases and 7 bases, with 6 bases remaining between them. The CDR3 is made up of 12 amino acids. The chain's CDR3 is CASSQTNNEQFF. The CDR3 DNA reads as TGCGCCAGCAGCCAAACTAATAATGAGCAGTTCTTC.

The V gene is TRBV6-5, the J gene TRBJ2-1, with D tentatively TRBD1 (5 bases). CDR1 MNHEY and CDR2 SVGAGI come from the germline V gene. This CDR3 has 15 amino acids. Trimming removed 7 bases from V and 0 bases from J, with 13 bases in between. CDR3 region: CASKLDTSSYNEQFF. DNA for the CDR3: TGTGCCAGCAAGCTGGACACGAGCTCCTACAATGAGCAGTTCTTC.

V is TRBV4-1 and J is TRBJ2-3, with unresolved D. V was pared by 0 bases and J by 4 bases, with 14 bases between. Germline CDR1 reads MGHRA; CDR2 reads YSYEKL. The CDR3 contains 16 residues. CDR3 in DNA: TGCGCCAGCAGCCAAGAATCCCCATTACTGGCAGATACGCAGTATTTT. The encoded protein is CASSQESPLLADTQYF.

The J gene is TRBJ2-7, the V gene TRBV7-2, with 11 positions matching TRBD1. CDR3 size: 15 residues. V lost 4 bases to trimming and J lost 3 bases; unmatched junction nucleotides: 5. The V gene's germline CDR1 is SGHTA and CDR2 FQGNSA. CDR3 sequence (DNA): TGTGCCAGCAGCTCCCGGACAGGGGGCCTCTACGAGCAGTACTTC. Protein: CASSSRTGGLYEQYF.